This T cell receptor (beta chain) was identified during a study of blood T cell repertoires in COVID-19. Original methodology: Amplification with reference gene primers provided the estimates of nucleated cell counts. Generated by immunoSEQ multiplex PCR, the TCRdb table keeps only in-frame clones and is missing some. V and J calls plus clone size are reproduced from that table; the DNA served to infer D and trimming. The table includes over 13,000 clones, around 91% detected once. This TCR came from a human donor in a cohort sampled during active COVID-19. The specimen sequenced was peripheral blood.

For the CDR3, the DNA is TGCAGCGCGACGGGACAGGGGGGGGTCCATGAGCAGTTCTTC. It is translated as CSATGQGGVHEQFF. The rearrangement links TRBV29-1 to TRBJ2-1; 11 bases match TRBD1. CDR1 SQVTM and CDR2 ANQGSEA come from the germline V gene. This CDR3 comprises 14 residues. After removal of 7 bases from V and 8 bases from J, the junction contained 10 bases not matched to a gene.